The rows below give T cell receptor beta chains drawn from one sample of a study of cytomegalovirus exposure and HLA in healthy donors. Assay used: immunoSEQ multiplex PCR; TCRdb lists only in-frame clones, some missing. Of around 160,000 clones listed, around three quarters are singletons. Sequenced sample: PBMCs. These receptors were obtained from a woman in her thirties or forties in good health and CMV-seronegative. Both conserved end residues are part of each CDR3. Fields, in order: J gene, V gene, clone size, D gene, CDR3 DNA, CDR3 protein. D genes are given only for firm matches. Clone size is stated in some rows and not others, as once, few, many or a class when expanded.

TRBJ2-7,TRBV6-5,few,TRBD1,TGTGCCAGTCAACCACCGGGACAGGGGGCCCTTAAGTACTTC,CASQPPGQGALKYF
TRBJ1-1,TRBV5-1,.,TRBD1,TGCGCCAGCAGCTTTAACAGGGGAACTGAAGCTTTCTTT,CASSFNRGTEAFF
TRBJ2-3,TRBV9,.,.,TGTGCCAGCAGCGTAGGGCGGGCCGGCTTTAGCACAGATACGCAGTATTTT,CASSVGRAGFSTDTQYF
TRBJ2-4,TRBV7-9,.,TRBD1,TGTGCCAGCAGCTATGGAACAGGGGGCAGGTACTTC,CASSYGTGGRYF
TRBJ1-1,TRBV28,.,.,TGTGCCAGCAGTTTAGCGGTGTCGAACACTGAAGCTTTCTTT,CASSLAVSNTEAFF
TRBJ2-5,TRBV5-1,.,.,TGCGCCAGCAGCTTGACGGGAGCCGAGACCCAGTACTTC,CASSLTGAETQYF
TRBJ2-2,TRBV7-3,few,.,TGTGCCAGCAGCCCCCGGTCGGGGATGGGATCCGGGGAGCTGTTTTTT,CASSPRSGMGSGELFF
TRBJ1-1,TRBV30,.,.,TGTGCCTGGACAACAGGGTCGGCCACTGAAGCTTTCTTT,CAWTTGSATEAFF
TRBJ1-3,TRBV6-1,.,.,TGTGCCAGCACCCCTCCAAGGGAGGGGGCCATATATTTT,CASTPPREGAIYF
TRBJ2-2,TRBV29-1,.,.,TGCAGCGTTCATTTGAACACCGGGGAGCTGTTTTTT,CSVHLNTGELFF
TRBJ2-2,TRBV18,.,.,TGTGCCAGCTCACCATCGACTATTAACACCGGGGAGCTGTTTTTT,CASSPSTINTGELFF
TRBJ1-5,TRBV5-8,.,.,TGTGCCAGCCGTCGGGATCAGCCCCAGCATTTT,CASRRDQPQHF
TRBJ1-2,TRBV20-1,few,.,TGCAGTGTTCCTGGTCCTCGGGGCTACACCTTC,CSVPGPRGYTF
TRBJ2-1,TRBV5-1,.,TRBD1,TGCGCCAGCAGCGAAACCGGGACAGTGATATACAATGAGCAGTTCTTC,CASSETGTVIYNEQFF
TRBJ2-3,TRBV30,.,.,TGTGCCTGGAGCGCAGGGGATAATAGTGCAGATACGCAGTATTTT,CAWSAGDNSADTQYF
TRBJ1-2,TRBV5-1,.,.,TGCGCCAGCAGCTTGGATTTTCAGGTCGGCTACACCTTC,CASSLDFQVGYTF
TRBJ2-1,TRBV4-2,.,.,TGTGCCAGCAGCCAGAACAACAATGAGCAGTTCTTC,CASSQNNNEQFF
TRBJ1-1,TRBV6-5,few,TRBD1,TGTGCCAGCAGTTCCCGTGACAGGGGGGCTGAAGCTTTCTTT,CASSSRDRGAEAFF
TRBJ2-2,TRBV2,.,TRBD2,TGTGCCAGCAGTGAAGAGCTAGCGGGGAATTCCGGGGAGCTGTTTTTT,CASSEELAGNSGELFF
TRBJ2-1,TRBV7-8,.,TRBD2,TGTGCCAGCAGCGGAGGAGGCGGGAGGTACAATGAGCAGTTCTTC,CASSGGGGRYNEQFF
TRBJ1-4,TRBV5-6,.,TRBD1,TGTGCCAGCAGCACAGGGGTCGGCAGAAAACTGTTTTTT,CASSTGVGRKLFF
TRBJ1-1,TRBV9,.,.,TGTGCCAGCAGCGTGAGCCTGAACACTGAAGCTTTCTTT,CASSVSLNTEAFF
TRBJ2-3,TRBV29-1,few,TRBD1,TGCAGCGTCCGGACAGGGGGCACAGATACGCAGTATTTT,CSVRTGGTDTQYF
TRBJ2-2,TRBV7-3,.,.,TGTGCCAGCAGCCCCACAGGTCCGAGCGGGTACACCGGGGAGCTGTTTTTT,CASSPTGPSGYTGELFF
TRBJ2-7,TRBV7-2,.,TRBD2,TGTGCCAGCAGCCGGGACTACCGGAGCTCCTACGAGCAGTACTTC,CASSRDYRSSYEQYF
TRBJ1-1,TRBV19,.,.,TGTGCCAGTAGTATGGGAGCCACTGAAGCTTTCTTT,CASSMGATEAFF
TRBJ2-3,TRBV5-8,.,.,TGTGCCAGCAGCTTGGCCTTACTCTCCAAAGATACGCAGTATTTT,CASSLALLSKDTQYF
TRBJ2-3,TRBV5-3,.,TRBD1,TGTGCCAGAAGCCCGGGACAGGGGTGTTTAGATACGCAGTATTTT,CARSPGQGCLDTQYF
TRBJ2-1,TRBV6-5,few,TRBD2,TGTGCCAGCAGTTACTTGCCCACTAGCGGGAGAAGTGAGCAGTTCTTC,CASSYLPTSGRSEQFF
TRBJ2-1,TRBV29-1,.,.,TGCAGCGTTGACAGGGGAGGGCTCAGGCAGTTCTTC,CSVDRGGLRQFF
TRBJ1-1,TRBV19,.,TRBD1,TGTGCCAGTAGGACAGGGCGAAACACTGAAGCTTTCTTT,CASRTGRNTEAFF
TRBJ2-5,TRBV12-5,.,.,TGTGCTAGTGGTCCCTCCTTGGAGACCCAGTACTTC,CASGPSLETQYF
TRBJ2-1,TRBV11-3,.,TRBD2,TGTGCAAGCGGGAGATCTGTAGTGGGACAAGGGCGCAATGAGCAGTTCTTC,CASGRSVVGQGRNEQFF
TRBJ2-5,TRBV19,.,TRBD1,TGTGCCAGTAGTAATAACAGGGGGGAGACCCAGTACTTC,CASSNNRGETQYF
TRBJ2-3,TRBV28,.,.,TGTGCCAGCAGCCTCCCTAGCTCGCGGACAGATACGCAGTATTTT,CASSLPSSRTDTQYF
TRBJ1-1,TRBV11-2,.,.,TGTGCCAGCAGCTTAGATTCGGGGGGAAAAGCTTTTTTT,CASSLDSGGKAFF
TRBJ2-7,TRBV19,.,TRBD2,TGTGCCAGTAGTATAAACGGCGGGAGATTCAACGAGCAGTACTTC,CASSINGGRFNEQYF
TRBJ1-2,TRBV30,.,.,TGTGCCTGGAGTGGATTTGACCCACTCAATAGACGGGTCTATGGCTACACCTTC,CAWSGFDPLNRRVYGYTF
TRBJ2-7,TRBV27,.,TRBD2,TGTGCCAGCAGTTTAGGCGCGTCCATCGGGCGGGAGGGCCGATACGAGCAGTACTTC,CASSLGASIGREGRYEQYF
TRBJ2-7,TRBV28,.,TRBD2,TGTGCCAGCATCCCGACTAGCGGGAGAGTGGAGGAGCAGTACTTC,CASIPTSGRVEEQYF
TRBJ1-1,TRBV5-1,.,.,TGCGCCAGCAGCTTGGCGGGGGACACTGAAGCTTTCTTT,CASSLAGDTEAFF
TRBJ2-3,TRBV27,.,TRBD1,TGTGCCAGCAGTCCCATTACGACAGGGTCCACAGATACGCAGTATTTT,CASSPITTGSTDTQYF
TRBJ1-2,TRBV30,.,.,TGTGCCCATCAACAGGAGAACTATGGCTACACCTTC,CAHQQENYGYTF
TRBJ2-3,TRBV29-1,.,.,TGCAGCGTTGAAGATGGGGCAGCCGGCACAGATACGCAGTATTTT,CSVEDGAAGTDTQYF
TRBJ2-7,TRBV10-2,.,TRBD1,TGCGCCAGCCGGGTGGGACAGGGGGGATCCTACGAGCAGTACTTC,CASRVGQGGSYEQYF
TRBJ2-1,TRBV29-1,.,.,TGCAGCGCGAAAAAAGCCACCCTCCGGGAGCAGTTCTTC,CSAKKATLREQFF
TRBJ1-1,TRBV19,.,.,TGTGCCAGTACCCTTATGAGTACCCGGGGCACTGAAGCTTTCTTT,CASTLMSTRGTEAFF
TRBJ2-7,TRBV6-5,.,TRBD1,TGTGCCAGCAGCCCCGGGACAGCAGGGCGCGAGCAGTACTTC,CASSPGTAGREQYF
TRBJ2-6,TRBV28,.,TRBD1,TGTGCCAGCAGAACTGACAGGGCGATATCTGGGGCCAACGTCCTGACTTTC,CASRTDRAISGANVLTF
TRBJ2-1,TRBV6-1,.,TRBD2,TGTGCCAGCAGCCCCCGGACTAGCGGATACAATGAGCAGTTCTTC,CASSPRTSGYNEQFF
TRBJ2-1,TRBV28,.,.,TGTGCCAGCACTAGCTCCTACAATGAGCAGTTCTTC,CASTSSYNEQFF
TRBJ2-7,TRBV5-1,.,.,TGCGCCAGCAGCTTACAGCCTAGCAGGATGTACGAGCAGTACTTC,CASSLQPSRMYEQYF
TRBJ2-7,TRBV5-4,.,.,TGTGCCAGCAGCTTGGCGGGTAGCTCCTACGAGCAGTACTTC,CASSLAGSSYEQYF
TRBJ2-7,TRBV4-2,.,.,TGTGCCAGCAGCCAAGATGGGACTTCGAGCTCCTACGAGCAGTACTTC,CASSQDGTSSSYEQYF
TRBJ2-3,TRBV6-1,.,TRBD2,TGTGCCAGCAGCACCGGGACTAGCGGGCCAGATACGCAGTATTTT,CASSTGTSGPDTQYF
TRBJ1-5,TRBV10-3,.,.,TGTGCCATCGGCCGAGACTATGATCAGCCCCAGCATTTT,CAIGRDYDQPQHF
TRBJ1-5,TRBV6-6,few,.,TGTGCCAGCACCACAGGTGTTAGCAATCAGCCCCAGCATTTT,CASTTGVSNQPQHF